This T cell receptor (beta chain) was sequenced during a study of OX40 agonist ivuxolimab in advanced cancers. Turning to the overall study: Ivuxolimab was an agonistic, fully human IgG2 monoclonal antibody directed against OX40 (CD134), a costimulatory receptor. Intravenous ivuxolimab was administered to patients every 2 weeks at six dose levels: 0.01, 0.1, 0.3, 1.5, 3 and 10 mg/kg. Of the 50 to 55 patients in dose escalation, some 20 had hepatocellular carcinoma, approximately 15 had melanoma, 9 had renal cell carcinoma and 9 had head and neck cancer. The dose-escalation cohort was about 86% male with a mean age of around 62 years, ranging from roughly 20 to 80. Patients were allowed to have had prior anti-PD-1, anti-PD-L1 or anti-CTLA-4 therapy, and 30% to 50% of the dose-escalation patients had previously received checkpoint inhibitors. Partial responses were achieved by three dose-escalation patients, of whom one had hepatocellular carcinoma and two had cutaneous melanoma. The point of sequencing TCRbeta in the periphery was to test whether ivuxolimab changed TCR sequence diversity and drove clonal T-cell expansion. The monotherapy dose-escalation portion (N ≈ 56 patients) of the phase I ivuxolimab trial is reported in the paper. Findings and caveats that apply to the study as a whole: Low levels of normalized T-cell clonal expansion were also shown by some nonresponding patients. At doses of 0.1 to 3.0 mg/kg, clonal expansion of both CD4+ and CD8+ T cells in blood was seen between baseline and week 6. The antigen specificity of the clonally expanded peripheral T cells was not determined. In the 0.1-3.0 mg/kg groups, partial responders were among the patients with the lowest normalized peripheral clonal expansion, particularly in CD8+ T cells. After ivuxolimab, more expanded clones were found on average in CD8+ T cells than in CD4+ T cells.

Genomic DNA was isolated from the sorted cells so that the TCRbeta CDR3 region could be sequenced. TCRbeta CDR3 regions were sequenced using the immunoSEQ Assay. Entries here come from immuneACCESS through TCRdb and include only in-frame sequences with V and J called. Some clones fail to appear in such tables; in the studies checked, an unresolved V gene covers under half of the shortfall, and the cause of the remainder is unknown. Within this sample are tens of thousands of clones, with more than 75% of them counted one time only. The ten largest clones represent roughly 30% of the sample. Cut back by 5 bases and 6 bases, the V and J ends lie 17 bases apart. In the germline V gene (reference sequence), CDR1 corresponds to GTSNPN and CDR2 to SVGIG. Counted from cysteine to phenylalanine, this CDR3 has 13 amino acids. The DNA shown is the 39-base CDR3, in frame from base 1. The trial excluded patients who had a history of autoimmune disease or were on systemic immunosuppression. In every dose cohort, peripheral blood was drawn for TCR sequencing at baseline, cycle 4 day 1, and cycle 7 day 1. Samples came from an open-label, multicenter, first-in-human phase I dose-escalation trial of ivuxolimab. Adults with locally advanced or metastatic head and neck squamous cell, hepatocellular, melanoma or renal cell carcinoma were enrolled in the trial. Before TCR sequencing, CD4+ T cells and CD8+ T cells from peripheral blood were sorted into separate populations.

Regarding this clone: Its antigen target is currently unknown. Base qualities are not at hand, and no much larger clone is one base apart.

The specimen comprised CD4+ or CD8+ T cells sorted from blood, sampled in a trial of the OX40 agonist ivuxolimab. The receptor was isolated from an adult with an advanced solid tumor such as melanoma, head and neck, liver or kidney cancer. The chain uses TRBV30 and TRBJ2-7; TRBD2 could be the D gene, as 6 bases match. The sequence in DNA is TGTGCCTGGGCGACGGGAGCGTCTCGCGAGCAGTACTTC. Translated, this gives CAWATGASREQYF.